This T cell receptor (beta chain) was sequenced in a study of cytomegalovirus exposure and HLA in healthy donors. General study findings and limits: TCR beta chains numbering 164 were designated cytomegalovirus-associated.

Germline CDR1 SGHTA, CDR2 FQGNSA. This CDR3 has 15 residues. The V and J ends lost 6 bases and 5 bases, in that order; junction bases with no gene match: 8. The protocol was immunoSEQ multiplex PCR, while the TCRdb copy is restricted to in-frame clones and leaves out a portion. The sample records about 140,000 clones, roughly 81% being singletons. For this clone: Its antigen is undetermined.

V gene TRBV7-2 combines with J gene TRBJ2-5, with 11 nucleotides matching TRBD2. Sequences were obtained from PBMCs. This TCR derives from a woman in her 30s in good health and CMV-seronegative. CDR3 loop: CASSSSGGSFETQYF. Here the CDR3 DNA reads TGTGCCAGCAGTTCTAGCGGGGGGTCATTCGAGACCCAGTACTTC.